This T cell receptor beta chain was found in a study of Ad26.COV2.S vaccination and SARS-CoV-2 variants. In the study overall: Enrollment placed the donor in the COV1001 Ad26.COV2.S trial arm.

TCRdb's table, derived via immunoSEQ multiplex PCR, lists solely in-frame clones and lacks some. This table has 300,000 to 400,000 clones, approximately 86% appearing once. The treatment here: roughly 20 received Ad26.COV2.S at low or high dose, single or two shots; five or six received placebo; per-sample allocation not given. Samples analyzed were those drawn on day 63 after the first vaccine or placebo injection. The V and J ends lost 3 bases and 4 bases respectively, with 9 bases between them. CDR1 is LNHDA and CDR2 is SQIVND in the germline V gene (reference sequence). The CDR3 length is 13 residues.

This chain connects TRBV19 to TRBJ1-1, with a weak D call TRBD1 (5 bases). The sequences come from peripheral blood, collected in a trial of Ad26.COV2.S vaccine versus placebo. The origin of this receptor is a person between 18 and 59 years old who received the Ad26.COV2.S COVID-19 vaccine or a placebo. CDR3 sequence reads: CASSMTVTTEAFF. CDR3 bases: TGTGCCAGTAGTATGACAGTAACCACTGAAGCTTTCTTT.